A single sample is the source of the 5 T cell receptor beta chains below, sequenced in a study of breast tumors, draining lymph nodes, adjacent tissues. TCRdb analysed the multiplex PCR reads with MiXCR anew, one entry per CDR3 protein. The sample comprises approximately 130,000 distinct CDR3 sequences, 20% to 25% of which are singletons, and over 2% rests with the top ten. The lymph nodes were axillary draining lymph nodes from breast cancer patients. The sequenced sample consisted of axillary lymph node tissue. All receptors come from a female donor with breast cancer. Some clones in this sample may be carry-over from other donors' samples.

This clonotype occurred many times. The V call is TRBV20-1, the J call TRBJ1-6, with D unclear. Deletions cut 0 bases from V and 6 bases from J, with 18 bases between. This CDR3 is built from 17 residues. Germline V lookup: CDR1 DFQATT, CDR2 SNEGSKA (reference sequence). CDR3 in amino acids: CSARDWGGQAFNSPLHF. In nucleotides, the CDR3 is TGCAGTGCTAGAGATTGGGGAGGGCAGGCGTTTAATTCACCCCTCCACTTT.

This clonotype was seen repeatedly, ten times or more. CDR3 sequence (DNA): TGTGCCAGCAGCGCAAGCGGGGGGCCCTACAATGAGCAGTTCTTC. Its protein is CASSASGGPYNEQFF. This rearrangement joins TRBV11-2 to TRBJ2-1; 9 bases line up with TRBD2. The CDR3 is 15 residues long. V trimming: 5 bases; J trimming: 2 bases; junction bases outside the gene matches: 4. The germline V gene has CDR1 SGHAT and CDR2 FQNNGV.

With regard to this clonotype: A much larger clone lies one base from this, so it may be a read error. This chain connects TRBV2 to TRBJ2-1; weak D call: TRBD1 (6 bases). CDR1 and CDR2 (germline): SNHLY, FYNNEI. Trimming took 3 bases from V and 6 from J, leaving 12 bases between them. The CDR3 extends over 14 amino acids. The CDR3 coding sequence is TGTGCCAGCAGTGACAGGGGAAGGAGCAATGAGCAGTTCTTC. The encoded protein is CASSDRGRSNEQFF.

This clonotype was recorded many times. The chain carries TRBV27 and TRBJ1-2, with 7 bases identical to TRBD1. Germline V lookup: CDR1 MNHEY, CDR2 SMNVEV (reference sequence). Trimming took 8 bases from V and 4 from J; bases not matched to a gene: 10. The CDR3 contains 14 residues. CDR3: CASGTGDRAYGYTF. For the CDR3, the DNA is TGTGCCAGCGGAACCGGCGACAGGGCCTATGGCTACACCTTC.

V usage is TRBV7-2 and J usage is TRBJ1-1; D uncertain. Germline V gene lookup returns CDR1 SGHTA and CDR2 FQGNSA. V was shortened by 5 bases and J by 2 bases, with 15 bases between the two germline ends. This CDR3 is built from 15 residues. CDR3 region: CASSEGPSINTEAFF. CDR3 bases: TGTGCCAGCAGCGAAGGACCTTCGATAAACACTGAAGCTTTCTTT.